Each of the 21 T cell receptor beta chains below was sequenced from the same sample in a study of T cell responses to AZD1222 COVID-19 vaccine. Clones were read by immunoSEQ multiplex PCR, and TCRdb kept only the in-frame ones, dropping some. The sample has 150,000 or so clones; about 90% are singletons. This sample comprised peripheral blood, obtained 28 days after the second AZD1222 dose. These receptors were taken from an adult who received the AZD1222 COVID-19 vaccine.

The CDR3 protein is CASGLGGTYGYTF. In DNA form, the CDR3 reads TGTGCCAGCGGGCTGGGGGGTACCTATGGCTACACCTTC. The rearrangement links TRBV6-5 to TRBJ1-2, with D maybe TRBD1 (5 bases). The CDR3 has 13 residues. CDR1 is MNHEY, CDR2 SVGAGI, per germline. The germline V and J ends were trimmed by 8 bases and 4 bases, with 14 bases remaining between them.

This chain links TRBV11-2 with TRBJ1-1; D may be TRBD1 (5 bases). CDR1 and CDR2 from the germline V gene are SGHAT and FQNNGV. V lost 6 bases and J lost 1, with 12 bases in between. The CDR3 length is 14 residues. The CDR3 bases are TGTGCCAGCAGAAGGGCAGGGTCGAACACTGAAGCTTTCTTT. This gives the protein CASRRAGSNTEAFF.

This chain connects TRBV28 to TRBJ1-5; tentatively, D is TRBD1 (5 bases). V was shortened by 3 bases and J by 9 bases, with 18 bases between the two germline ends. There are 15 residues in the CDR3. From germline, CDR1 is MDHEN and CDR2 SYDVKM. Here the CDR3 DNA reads TGTGCCAGCAGTTTCGGCACCCCTGGGAGGGGGCCCCAGCATTTT. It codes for CASSFGTPGRGPQHF.

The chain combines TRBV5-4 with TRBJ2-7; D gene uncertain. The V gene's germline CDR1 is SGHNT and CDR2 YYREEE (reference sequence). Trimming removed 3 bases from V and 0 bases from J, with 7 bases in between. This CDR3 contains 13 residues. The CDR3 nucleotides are TGTGCCAGCAGCTATCTGAGCTCCTACGAGCAGTACTTC. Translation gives CASSYLSSYEQYF.

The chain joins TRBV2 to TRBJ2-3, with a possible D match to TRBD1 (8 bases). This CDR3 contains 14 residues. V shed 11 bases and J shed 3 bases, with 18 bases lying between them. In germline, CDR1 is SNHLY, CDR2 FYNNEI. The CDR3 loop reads CACHRGGVTDTQYF. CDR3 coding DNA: TGTGCCTGCCACAGGGGGGGGGTGACAGATACGCAGTATTTT.

As DNA, the CDR3 is TGTGCCAGCAGTCGATTTTCCGGGACAGGGGCTTCCAATGAGCAGTTCTTC. It specifies CASSRFSGTGASNEQFF. The J gene is TRBJ2-1, the V gene TRBV6-6; 10 positions agree with TRBD1. J lost 6 bases, V lost 5 bases, and 13 bases had no gene match. CDR1 and CDR2 (germline): MNHNY, SVGAGI (reference sequence). CDR3 length equals 17 residues.

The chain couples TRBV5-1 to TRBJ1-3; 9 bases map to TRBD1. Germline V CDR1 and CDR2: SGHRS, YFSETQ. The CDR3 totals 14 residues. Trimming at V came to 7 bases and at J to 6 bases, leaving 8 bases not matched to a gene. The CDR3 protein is CASGSTGGQNTIYF. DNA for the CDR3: TGCGCCAGCGGGTCAACAGGGGGCCAAAACACCATATATTTT.

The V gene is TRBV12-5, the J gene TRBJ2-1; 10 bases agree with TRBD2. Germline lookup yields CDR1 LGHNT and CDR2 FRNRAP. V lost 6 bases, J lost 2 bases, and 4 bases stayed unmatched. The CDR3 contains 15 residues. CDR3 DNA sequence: TGTGCTAGTGGCCTCGGACTAGCGGCCTACAATGAGCAGTTCTTC. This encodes CASGLGLAAYNEQFF. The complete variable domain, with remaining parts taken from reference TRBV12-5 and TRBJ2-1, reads DARVTQTPRHKVTEMGQEVTMRCQPILGHNTVFWYRQTMMQGLELLAYFRNRAPLDDSGMPKDRFSAEMPDATLATLKIQPSEPRDSAVYFCASGLGLAAYNEQFFGPGTRLTVL.

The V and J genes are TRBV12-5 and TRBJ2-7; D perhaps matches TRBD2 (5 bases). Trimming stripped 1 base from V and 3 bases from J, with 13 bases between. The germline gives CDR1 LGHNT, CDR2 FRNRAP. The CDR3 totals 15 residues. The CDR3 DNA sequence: TGTGCTAGTGGTTTGGCTACGGGATCGAGCTACGAGCAGTACTTC. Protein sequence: CASGLATGSSYEQYF.

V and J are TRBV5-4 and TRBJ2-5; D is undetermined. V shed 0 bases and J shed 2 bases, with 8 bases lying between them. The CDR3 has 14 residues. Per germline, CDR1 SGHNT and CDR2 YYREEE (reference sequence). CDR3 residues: CASSLGLTQETQYF. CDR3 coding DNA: TGTGCCAGCAGCTTGGGCCTAACTCAAGAGACCCAGTACTTC.

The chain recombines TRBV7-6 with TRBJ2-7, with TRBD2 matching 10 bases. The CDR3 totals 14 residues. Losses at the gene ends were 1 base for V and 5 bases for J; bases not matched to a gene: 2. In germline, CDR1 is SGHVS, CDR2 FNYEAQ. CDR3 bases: TGTGCCAGCAGCTTAGGGCTAGCGGGGGACGAGCAGTACTTC. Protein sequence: CASSLGLAGDEQYF.

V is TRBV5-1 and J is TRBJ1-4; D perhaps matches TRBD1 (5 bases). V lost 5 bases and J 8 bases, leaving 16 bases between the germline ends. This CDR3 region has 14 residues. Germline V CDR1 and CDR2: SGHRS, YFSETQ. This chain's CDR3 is CASSKGEGREKLFF. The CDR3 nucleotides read TGCGCCAGCAGTAAAGGGGAAGGGCGAGAAAAACTGTTTTTT.

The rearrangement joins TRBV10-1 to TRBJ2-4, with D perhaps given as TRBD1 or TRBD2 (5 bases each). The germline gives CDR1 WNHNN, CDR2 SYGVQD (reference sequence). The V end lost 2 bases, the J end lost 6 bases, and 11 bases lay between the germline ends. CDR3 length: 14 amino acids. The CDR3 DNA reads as TGCGCCAGCAGTGAGGGGGGACCCTTAAACATTCAGTACTTC. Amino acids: CASSEGGPLNIQYF.

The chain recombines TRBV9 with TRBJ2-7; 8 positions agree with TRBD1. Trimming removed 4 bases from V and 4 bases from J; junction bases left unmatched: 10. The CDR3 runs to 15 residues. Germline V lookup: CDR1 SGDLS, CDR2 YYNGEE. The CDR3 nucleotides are TGTGCCAGCAGCCCCAGGACAGGGTGGAGATACGAGCAGTACTTC. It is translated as CASSPRTGWRYEQYF.

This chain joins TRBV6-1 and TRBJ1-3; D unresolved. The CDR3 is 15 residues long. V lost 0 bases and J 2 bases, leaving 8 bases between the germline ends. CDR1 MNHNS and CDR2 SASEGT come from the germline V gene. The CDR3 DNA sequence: TGTGCCAGCAGTGAAGCGCTTAACACTGGAAACACCATATATTTT. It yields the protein CASSEALNTGNTIYF.

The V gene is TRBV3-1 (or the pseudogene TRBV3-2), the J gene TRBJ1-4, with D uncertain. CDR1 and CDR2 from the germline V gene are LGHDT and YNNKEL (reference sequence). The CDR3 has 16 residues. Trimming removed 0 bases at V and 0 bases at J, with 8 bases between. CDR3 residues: CASSQEMGTTNEKLFF. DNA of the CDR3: TGTGCCAGCAGCCAAGAGATGGGGACAACTAATGAAAAACTGTTTTTT.

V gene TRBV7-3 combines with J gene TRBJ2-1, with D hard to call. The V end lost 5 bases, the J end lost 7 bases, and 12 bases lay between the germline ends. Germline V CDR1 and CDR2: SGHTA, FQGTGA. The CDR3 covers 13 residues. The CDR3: CASSLPGSNEQFF. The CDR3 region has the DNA TGTGCCAGCAGCCTCCCGGGTAGTAATGAGCAGTTCTTC.

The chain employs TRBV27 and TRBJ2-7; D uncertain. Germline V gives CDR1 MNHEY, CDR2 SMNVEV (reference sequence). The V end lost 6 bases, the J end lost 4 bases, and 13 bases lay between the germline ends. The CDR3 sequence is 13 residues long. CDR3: CASSPRLWYEQYF. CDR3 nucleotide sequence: TGTGCCAGCAGCCCAAGACTTTGGTACGAGCAGTACTTC.

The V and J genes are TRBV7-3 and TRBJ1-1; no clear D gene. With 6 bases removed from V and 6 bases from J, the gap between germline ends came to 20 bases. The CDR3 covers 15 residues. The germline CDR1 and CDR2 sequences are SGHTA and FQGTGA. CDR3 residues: CASRVDGGYGSEAFF. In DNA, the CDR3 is TGTGCCAGCAGGGTGGACGGAGGGTATGGCTCTGAAGCTTTCTTT.

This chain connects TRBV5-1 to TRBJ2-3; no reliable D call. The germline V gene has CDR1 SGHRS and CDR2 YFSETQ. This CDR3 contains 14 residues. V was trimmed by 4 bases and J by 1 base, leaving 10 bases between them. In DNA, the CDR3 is TGCGCCAGCAGCGAAGCTCGGGGCACAGATACGCAGTATTTT. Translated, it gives CASSEARGTDTQYF.

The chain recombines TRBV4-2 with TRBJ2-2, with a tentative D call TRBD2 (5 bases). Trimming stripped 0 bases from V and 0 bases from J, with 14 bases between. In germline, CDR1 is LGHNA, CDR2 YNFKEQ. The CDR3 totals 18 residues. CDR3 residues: CASSQDTLRAANTGELFF. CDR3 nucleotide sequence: TGTGCCAGCAGCCAAGACACGTTGAGGGCGGCGAACACCGGGGAGCTGTTTTTT.